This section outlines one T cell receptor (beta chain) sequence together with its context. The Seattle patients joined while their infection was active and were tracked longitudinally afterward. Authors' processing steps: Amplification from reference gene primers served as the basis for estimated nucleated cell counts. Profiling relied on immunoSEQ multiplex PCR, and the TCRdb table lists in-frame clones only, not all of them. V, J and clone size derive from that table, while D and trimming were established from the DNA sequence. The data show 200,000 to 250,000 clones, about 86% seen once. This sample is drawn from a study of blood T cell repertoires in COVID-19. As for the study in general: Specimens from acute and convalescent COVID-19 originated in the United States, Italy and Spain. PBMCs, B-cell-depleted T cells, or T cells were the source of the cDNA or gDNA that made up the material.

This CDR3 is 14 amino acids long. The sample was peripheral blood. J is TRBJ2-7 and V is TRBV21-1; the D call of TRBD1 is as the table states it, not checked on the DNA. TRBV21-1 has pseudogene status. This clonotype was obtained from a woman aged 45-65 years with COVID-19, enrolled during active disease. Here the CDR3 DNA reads TGTGCCAGCTTTCCGCAGGGCGCGACCTACGAGCAGTACGTC. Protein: CASFPQGATYEQYV.